The source of this TCR beta chain is a study of cytomegalovirus exposure and HLA in healthy donors. PCR was performed using 60 Vbeta and 13 Jbeta primers. TCRdb's copy holds only in-frame clones and misses some; the assay was immunoSEQ multiplex PCR. The data contain some 110,000 clones, 83% of them singletons. Trimming pared 10 bases from V and 6 bases from J, leaving 15 bases between. The germline gives CDR1 SNHLY, CDR2 FYNNEI. The CDR3 consists of 13 residues. The specimen sequenced was PBMCs. The receptor was isolated from a young man in good health and CMV-seronegative. V is TRBV2 and J is TRBJ2-2; maybe TRBD2 (5 bases). The CDR3 nucleotides are TGTGCCACCTTTCTGGACTTCTCCGGGGAGCTGTTTTTT. Translating gives CATFLDFSGELFF. Full variable domain (remainder filled in from reference TRBV2 and TRBJ2-2): EPEVTQTPSHQVTQMGQEVILRCVPISNHLYFYWYRQILGQKVEFLVSFYNNEISEKSEIFDDQFSVERPDGSNFTLKIRSTKLEDSAMYFCATFLDFSGELFFGEGSRLTVL.